The sequence of this T cell receptor beta chain was determined in a study of CD8+ T cells in alopecia areata. Germline values: CDR1 SNHLY, CDR2 FYNNEI. V shed 4 bases and J 4 bases; nucleotides not matched to a gene: 8. The CDR3 is 15 amino acids. As for this clone: Its specificity is not known.

The study's findings and limits: An increase in clonality over normal scalp was evident in lesional scalp, especially alopecia totalis/universalis. Shared TCR sequences were less clear between patients than in mice, possibly partly from HLA diversity. Resident alphabeta T cells of normal skin are also sequenced in scalp samples.

Sequencing used cDNA as its template, made by extracting RNA and reverse transcribing it. The table came from immunoSEQ multiplex PCR; TCRdb's copy has only in-frame clones and leaves some out. The sample has around 180,000 clones, approximately 57% seen once. As to treatment: oral pan-JAK inhibitor, 5-10 mg twice daily. Separation by sorting yielded CD4+ and CD8+ T cells from PBMCs. This receptor was obtained from a human donor with alopecia areata. Sequencing was performed on CD4+ T cells sorted from blood, taken at week 24, from a patient treated with tofacitinib. The chain employs TRBV2 and TRBJ1-1, with TRBD1 identical over 8 bases. The CDR3 sequence is CASSVQGAGITEAFF. CDR3 DNA sequence: TGTGCCAGCAGTGTTCAGGGGGCTGGTATCACTGAAGCTTTCTTT.